This TCR beta chain was profiled in a study of shared clonotypes between healthy human individuals. Study observations and caveats: Naive subsets typically showed greater estimated richness than memory subsets.

Sequencing was performed with immunoSEQ multiplex PCR; in TCRdb, only in-frame clones are kept and a portion is missing. The table includes about 600,000 clones, roughly 98% detected once. Only CD45RO-negative cells positively selected for CCR7 counted as naive CD8 cells, so terminally differentiated effector memory CD45RA+ cells were excluded. Remarks on this clone: No antigen is known for it.

The sample was naive CD8+ T cells sorted from blood. The receptor was derived from a man aged 30 to 39 in good health.

For the CDR3, the DNA is TGCGCCAGCAGCTTCAGATACACTCGCCTCCCAGATACGCAGTATTTT. Translating it yields CASSFRYTRLPDTQYF. This sequence joins TRBV4-1 and TRBJ2-3; D gene unclear. This CDR3 region has 16 residues. The V gene lost 5 bases and the J gene lost 4 bases, with 19 bases spanning the gap. The germline CDR1 and CDR2 sequences are MGHRA and YSYEKL.